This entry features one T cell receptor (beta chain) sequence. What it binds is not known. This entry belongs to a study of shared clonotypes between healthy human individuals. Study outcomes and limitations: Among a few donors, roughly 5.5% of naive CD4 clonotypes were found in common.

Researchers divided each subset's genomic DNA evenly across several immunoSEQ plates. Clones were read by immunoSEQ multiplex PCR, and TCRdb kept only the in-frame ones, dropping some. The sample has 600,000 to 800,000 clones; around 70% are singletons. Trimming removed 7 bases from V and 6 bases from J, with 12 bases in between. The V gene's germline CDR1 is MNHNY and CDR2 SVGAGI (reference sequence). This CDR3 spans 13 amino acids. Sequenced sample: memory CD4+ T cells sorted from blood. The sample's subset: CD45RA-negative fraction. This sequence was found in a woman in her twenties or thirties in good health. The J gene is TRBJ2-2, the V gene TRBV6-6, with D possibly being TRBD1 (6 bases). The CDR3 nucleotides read TGTGCCAGCACTAATCAGGGGTCCGGGGAGCTGTTTTTT. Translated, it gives CASTNQGSGELFF.